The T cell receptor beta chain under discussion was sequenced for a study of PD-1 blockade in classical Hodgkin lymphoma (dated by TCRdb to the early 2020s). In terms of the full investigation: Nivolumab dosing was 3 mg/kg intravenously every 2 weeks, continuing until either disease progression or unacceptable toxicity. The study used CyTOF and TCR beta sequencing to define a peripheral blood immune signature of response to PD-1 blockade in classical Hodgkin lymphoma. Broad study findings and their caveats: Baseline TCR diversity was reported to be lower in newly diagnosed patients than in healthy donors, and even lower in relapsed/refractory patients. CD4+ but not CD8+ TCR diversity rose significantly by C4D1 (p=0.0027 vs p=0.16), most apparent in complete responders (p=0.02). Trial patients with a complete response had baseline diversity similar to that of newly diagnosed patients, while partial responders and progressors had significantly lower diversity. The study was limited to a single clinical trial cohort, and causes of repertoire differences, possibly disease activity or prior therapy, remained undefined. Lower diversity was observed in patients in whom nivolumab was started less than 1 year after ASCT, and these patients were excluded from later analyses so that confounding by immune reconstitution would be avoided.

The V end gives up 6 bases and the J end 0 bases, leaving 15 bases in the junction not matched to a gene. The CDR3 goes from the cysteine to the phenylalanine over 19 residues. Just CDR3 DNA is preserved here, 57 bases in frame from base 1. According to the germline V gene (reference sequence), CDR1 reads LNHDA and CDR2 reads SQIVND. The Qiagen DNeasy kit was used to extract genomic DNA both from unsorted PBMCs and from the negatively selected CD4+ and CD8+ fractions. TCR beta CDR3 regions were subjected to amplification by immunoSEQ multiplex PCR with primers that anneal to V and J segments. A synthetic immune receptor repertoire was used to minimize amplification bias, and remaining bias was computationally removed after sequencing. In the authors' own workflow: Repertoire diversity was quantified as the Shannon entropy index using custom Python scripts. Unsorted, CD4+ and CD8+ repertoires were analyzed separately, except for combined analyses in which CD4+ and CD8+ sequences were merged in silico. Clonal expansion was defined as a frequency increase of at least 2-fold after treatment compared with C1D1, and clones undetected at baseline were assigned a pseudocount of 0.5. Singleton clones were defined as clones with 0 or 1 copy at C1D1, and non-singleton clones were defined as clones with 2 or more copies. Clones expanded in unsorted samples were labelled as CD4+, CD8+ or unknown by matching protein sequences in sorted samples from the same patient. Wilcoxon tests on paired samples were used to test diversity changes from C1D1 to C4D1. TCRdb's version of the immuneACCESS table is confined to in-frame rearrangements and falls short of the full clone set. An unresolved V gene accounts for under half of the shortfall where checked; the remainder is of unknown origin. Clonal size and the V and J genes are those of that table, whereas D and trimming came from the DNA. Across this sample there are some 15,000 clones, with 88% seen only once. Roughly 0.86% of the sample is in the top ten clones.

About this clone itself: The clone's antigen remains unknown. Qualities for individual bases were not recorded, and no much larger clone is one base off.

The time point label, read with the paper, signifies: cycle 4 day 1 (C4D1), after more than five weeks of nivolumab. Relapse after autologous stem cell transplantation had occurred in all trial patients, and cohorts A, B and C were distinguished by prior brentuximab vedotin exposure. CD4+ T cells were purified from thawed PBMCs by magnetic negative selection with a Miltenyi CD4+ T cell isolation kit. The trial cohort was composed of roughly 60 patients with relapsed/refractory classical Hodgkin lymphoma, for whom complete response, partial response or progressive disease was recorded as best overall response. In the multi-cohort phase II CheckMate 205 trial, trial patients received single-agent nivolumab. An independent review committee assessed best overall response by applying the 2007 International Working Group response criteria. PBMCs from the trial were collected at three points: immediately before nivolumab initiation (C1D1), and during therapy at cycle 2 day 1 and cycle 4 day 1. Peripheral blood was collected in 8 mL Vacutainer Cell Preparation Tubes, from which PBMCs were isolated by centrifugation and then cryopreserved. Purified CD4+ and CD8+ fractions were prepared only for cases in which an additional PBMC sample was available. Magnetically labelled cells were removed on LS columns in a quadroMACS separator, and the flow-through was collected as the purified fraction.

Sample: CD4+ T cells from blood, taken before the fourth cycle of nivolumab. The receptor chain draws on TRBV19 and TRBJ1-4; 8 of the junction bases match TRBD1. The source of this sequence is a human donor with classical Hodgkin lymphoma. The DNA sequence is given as TGTGCCAGTAGATACTCCGGACAGGGAAAGGGGGCAACTAATGAAAAACTGTTTTTT. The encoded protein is CASRYSGQGKGATNEKLFF.